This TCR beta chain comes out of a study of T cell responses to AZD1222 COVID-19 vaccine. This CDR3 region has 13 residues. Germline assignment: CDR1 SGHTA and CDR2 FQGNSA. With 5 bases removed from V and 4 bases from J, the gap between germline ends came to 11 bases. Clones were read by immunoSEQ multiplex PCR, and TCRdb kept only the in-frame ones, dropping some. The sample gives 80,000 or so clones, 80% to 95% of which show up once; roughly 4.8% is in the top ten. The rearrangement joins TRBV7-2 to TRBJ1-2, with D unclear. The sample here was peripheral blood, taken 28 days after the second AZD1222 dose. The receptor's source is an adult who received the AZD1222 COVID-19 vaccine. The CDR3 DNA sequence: TGTGCCAGCAGCCCCCGACCCATCTATGGCTACACCTTC. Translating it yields CASSPRPIYGYTF.